This is a list of T cell receptor beta chains from one sample in a study of T cells in Graves' hyperthyroidism and ophthalmopathy. TCRdb processed the multiplex PCR reads anew with MiXCR; each CDR3 protein has one entry. Of under 350,000 distinct CDR3 sequences listed, 13% are singletons. Sequencing input: blood. These receptors all stem from a woman younger than 45 with Graves' hyperthyroidism that later progressed to Graves' ophthalmopathy. The CDR3 runs from the conserved cysteine through the conserved F or W. A D gene is named only where the DNA matches it firmly. For some rows the clone size is stated as once, few or many, or as a class when expanded; others skip it.

NA,TRBJ2-7,NA,TRBV27,TGTGCCAGCAGTTTACCCGGGAATGAGCAGTACTTC,CASSLPGNEQYF
many,TRBJ1-5,TRBD1,TRBV20-1,TGCAGTGCTTTGGACAGGGGCGCATATGTACCCCAGCATTTT,CSALDRGAYVPQHF
NA,TRBJ2-6,NA,TRBV30,TGTGCCTGGAGCACAGGGAATTCTGGGGCCAACGTCCTGACTTTC,CAWSTGNSGANVLTF
NA,TRBJ2-1,TRBD2,TRBV20-1,TGCAGTGCCTATGGGACTAGCGGGAGTAACGATGAGCAGTTCTTC,CSAYGTSGSNDEQFF
many,TRBJ1-5,NA,TRBV7-8,TGTGCCAGCAGCCCTTCTTGGGGGTACAATCAGCCCCAGCATTTT,CASSPSWGYNQPQHF
few,TRBJ1-5,NA,TRBV19,TGTGCCAGTAGTCTTGGGCTCGAGCAGCCCCAGCATTTT,CASSLGLEQPQHF
many,TRBJ2-1,TRBD2,TRBV28,TGTGCCAGCAGTTCCCCTTCCGGGACTAGCGGGAGGGCCAATGAGCAGTTCTTC,CASSSPSGTSGRANEQFF
NA,TRBJ2-3,NA,TRBV5-6,TGTGCCAGCAGCTTGTTCGGCGGGGATCGGACAGATACGCAGTATTTT,CASSLFGGDRTDTQYF
many,TRBJ2-7,NA,TRBV20-1,TGCAGCAGGGGCGGAGAATTCTCCTACGAGCAGTACTTC,CSRGGEFSYEQYF
many,TRBJ2-5,TRBD1,TRBV15,TGTGCCACCAGCAGCAGGGGGCTAGAGACCCAGTACTTC,CATSSRGLETQYF
NA,TRBJ1-2,TRBD1,TRBV20-1,TGCAGTGCTAGAAGCATAGGGGGCAACTATGGCTACACCTTC,CSARSIGGNYGYTF
many,TRBJ2-7,NA,TRBV28,TGTGCCAGCAGTCGAGGGGATACGCAGTACTTC,CASSRGDTQYF
few,TRBJ2-7,TRBD1,TRBV4-3,TGCGCCAGCAGCCAGGAGCCGGGACAGCTCTACGAGCAGTACTTC,CASSQEPGQLYEQYF
many,TRBJ2-7,TRBD2,TRBV28,TGTGCCAGCAGGCTGACTAGCGGGATCTACGAGCAGTACTTC,CASRLTSGIYEQYF
NA,TRBJ2-7,TRBD2,TRBV27,TGTGCCAGCAGTTTAGAGGCGGGAGGGGGCGAGCAGTACTTC,CASSLEAGGGEQYF
NA,TRBJ1-2,NA,TRBV19,TGTGCCAGTAGCTATGCCCCAAGCTATGGCTACACCTTC,CASSYAPSYGYTF
many,TRBJ2-7,NA,TRBV18,TGTGCCAGCTCGGGTACAGGGTTCTACGAGCAGTACTTC,CASSGTGFYEQYF
many,TRBJ1-6,TRBD1,TRBV30,TGTGCCTGGACAGGGGGCCTAAATTCACCCCTCCACTTT,CAWTGGLNSPLHF
many,TRBJ2-7,NA,TRBV4-1,TGCGCCAGCAGCCAAGAGCCGGTGGCTAGCTCCTACGAGCAGTACTTC,CASSQEPVASSYEQYF
many,TRBJ2-5,NA,TRBV9,TGTGCCAGCAGCGTAGGGGACATCGTCCAAGAGACCCAGTACTTC,CASSVGDIVQETQYF
NA,TRBJ1-5,TRBD1,TRBV6-1,TGTGCCAGCAGAACCGGGACAGGGCCCCTAAGCAATCAGCCCCAGCATTTT,CASRTGTGPLSNQPQHF
few,TRBJ2-5,TRBD2,TRBV20-1,TGCAGTGCTAGAGATCGGGCTAGTTCGAGCGGGAGGTTCCAAGGGACCCAGTACTTC,CSARDRASSSGRFQGTQYF
NA,TRBJ2-7,TRBD2,TRBV19,TGTGCCAGTAGTATAGATCAGGCGGGAGGGACGTACGAGCAGTACTTC,CASSIDQAGGTYEQYF
many,TRBJ2-1,NA,TRBV5-1,TGCGCCAGCAGCCCCCTGGCCTACAATGAGCAGTTCTTC,CASSPLAYNEQFF
NA,TRBJ2-2,NA,TRBV20-1,TGCAGTGCTAGAGATTCGACCGGTGGCGGGGAGCTGTTTTTT,CSARDSTGGGELFF
many,TRBJ2-7,NA,TRBV12-3/TRBV12-4,TGTGCCAGCACTCTAGGGTCGGGCCACGAGCAGTACTTC,CASTLGSGHEQYF
many,TRBJ2-1,NA,TRBV5-8,TGTGCCAGCAGCTGGGTTGAGCAGTTCTTC,CASSWVEQFF
many,TRBJ2-2,NA,TRBV7-2,TGTGCCAGCAGCCCCGGGCGGGGGAACACCGGGGAGCTGTTTTTT,CASSPGRGNTGELFF
many,TRBJ2-7,TRBD1,TRBV30,TGTGCCTGGAACCCCGGGACAGGGGTCTACGAGCAGTACTTC,CAWNPGTGVYEQYF
many,TRBJ2-1,NA,TRBV18,TGTGCCAGCTCGACATCCCATGAGCAGTTCTTC,CASSTSHEQFF
NA,TRBJ1-5,NA,TRBV3-1,TGTGCCAGCAGCCAGGGGGAGGTTCCAGGTCAGCCCCAGCATTTT,CASSQGEVPGQPQHF
many,TRBJ1-2,NA,TRBV12-3/TRBV12-4,TGTGCCAGCAGAGACCCAACGGGTGGCTACACCTTC,CASRDPTGGYTF
many,TRBJ2-7,NA,TRBV6-1,TGTGCCAGCAGGGTAAGACAGGCCTCCTACGAGCAGTACTTC,CASRVRQASYEQYF
many,TRBJ2-2,NA,TRBV7-3,TGTGCCAGCAGCTCCGGTGGTGGGGAGCTGTTTTTT,CASSSGGGELFF
NA,TRBJ2-7,TRBD1,TRBV5-6,TGTGCCAGCAGCTTGGCCACAGGGGATGGGCAGTACTTC,CASSLATGDGQYF
few,TRBJ2-3,NA,TRBV29-1,TGCAGCGTTGTTGGAGGGGGCATCGCAGATACGCAGTATTTT,CSVVGGGIADTQYF
NA,TRBJ2-2,NA,TRBV12-3/TRBV12-4,TGTGCCAGCCAAAGGCAGCCCACCGGGGAGCTGTTTTTT,CASQRQPTGELFF
many,TRBJ2-7,TRBD1,TRBV7-9,TGTGCCAGCAGCTCGACAGGGTTTCCATACGAGCAGTACTTC,CASSSTGFPYEQYF
few,TRBJ2-1,NA,TRBV19,TGTGCCAGTACCCAAAAGAGGGTTGGCTTCAATGAGCAGTTCTTC,CASTQKRVGFNEQFF
many,TRBJ1-5,NA,TRBV28,TGTGCCAGCAGTTTACCGGACGCCGGGCGTCAGCCCCAGCATTTT,CASSLPDAGRQPQHF
many,TRBJ1-5,NA,TRBV7-2,TGTGCCAGCAGCCTCCTAGGGATCAATCAGCCCCAGCATTTT,CASSLLGINQPQHF
many,TRBJ2-4,NA,TRBV4-1,TGCGCCAGCAGCCAAGATCTACCAAACATTCAGTACTTC,CASSQDLPNIQYF
many,TRBJ2-6,NA,TRBV19,TGTGCCAGTAGGGGAGTGAGCTCTGGGGCCAACGTCCTGACTTTC,CASRGVSSGANVLTF
NA,TRBJ2-5,TRBD2,TRBV30,TGTGCCTGGAGTTCAAGAGGGACTAGTCAAGAGACCCAGTACTTC,CAWSSRGTSQETQYF
many,TRBJ2-1,NA,TRBV6-1,TGTGCCAGCAGCCGCGGGGGCAGCTCCTACAATGAGCAGTTCTTC,CASSRGGSSYNEQFF
NA,TRBJ2-1,TRBD2,TRBV10-3,TGTGCCATCAGTGCTAAAGGACTAGCGGAATTTGCCTACAATGAGCAGTTCTTC,CAISAKGLAEFAYNEQFF
many,TRBJ1-1,TRBD1,TRBV20-1,TGCAGTGCTGAACCAGGGGGCACTGAAGCTTTCTTT,CSAEPGGTEAFF
NA,TRBJ2-5,TRBD2,TRBV20-1,TGCAGTGCGGGAGCCAGCGGGGTACTACAAGAGACCCAGTACTTC,CSAGASGVLQETQYF
many,TRBJ2-7,TRBD1,TRBV28,TGTGCCATCCAACTACCGGGACAGGGCCAATACGAGCAGTACTTC,CAIQLPGQGQYEQYF
many,TRBJ2-7,NA,TRBV5-1,TGCGCCAGCAGCTTGGAGGCCTACGAGCAGTACTTC,CASSLEAYEQYF
few,TRBJ2-1,TRBD2,TRBV27,TGTGCCAGCAGGTCCGGGGGGGTCAGATCACGGTATCGGCAGTTCTTC,CASRSGGVRSRYRQFF
many,TRBJ1-5,NA,TRBV30,TGTGCCTGGAGTGACAGGAATAATCAGCCCCAGCATTTT,CAWSDRNNQPQHF
few,TRBJ2-1,TRBD2,TRBV19,TGTGCCAGTAGTATGAGCGTCGGGACTAGCGGAACGTTCTACAATGAGCAGTTCTTC,CASSMSVGTSGTFYNEQFF
many,TRBJ1-5,TRBD1,TRBV28,TGTGCCAGCAGTTTAGGGACAGGGCTCAATCAGCCCCAGCATTTT,CASSLGTGLNQPQHF